A selection of T cell receptor beta chains follows, all from one sample in a study of T cell repertoires in cytomegalovirus infection. TCRdb used MiXCR to reprocess the reads, holding one entry per CDR3 protein. Of about 160,000 distinct CDR3 sequences listed, 17% were seen once; the top ten hold about 17%. Input material: CD8+ T cells from PBMCs. The receptors were gathered from a human donor in good health (CMV status not recorded). Some clones in this sample may be carry-over from other donors' samples. Both conserved end residues are part of each CDR3. The D gene is left open where the match is weak. Size is omitted from some rows. Given values are once, few, many or a class for expanded clones.

J gene	CDR3 length	clone size	D gene	V gene	CDR3 DNA	CDR3 protein
TRBJ1-3	15	-	-	TRBV7-8	TGTGCCAGCAGCCCTTTCAGGCACTCTGGAAACACCATATATTTT	CASSPFRHSGNTIYF
TRBJ2-3	15	-	-	TRBV9	TGTGCCAGCAGTTCAGGCGGCGGTAGCACAGATACGCAGTATTTT	CASSSGGGSTDTQYF
TRBJ2-7	16	-	-	TRBV7-2	TGTGCCAGCAGCCCCTGGAGCGGGCCTAGCTCCTACGAGCAGTACTTC	CASSPWSGPSSYEQYF
TRBJ2-7	14	-	-	TRBV28	TGTGCCAGCAGTCCCATGGACAGAAGCTACGAGCAGTACTTC	CASSPMDRSYEQYF
TRBJ2-5	14	-	-	TRBV6-2/TRBV6-3	TGTGCCAGCAGTTACTCGAGGAGGGTAGAGACCCAGTACTTC	CASSYSRRVETQYF
TRBJ2-7	12	many	-	TRBV20-1	TGCAGACGACCGGGCAGGGGCCACGAGCAGTACTTC	CRRPGRGHEQYF
TRBJ2-3	17	-	-	TRBV27	TGTGCCAGCAGTTTAGGGGAACGGGACACAGGAGGGGATACGCAGTATTTT	CASSLGERDTGGDTQYF
TRBJ2-7	15	-	TRBD2	TRBV15	TGTGCCACCAGCAGAGATCGCGGGAGGGTGAAAGAGCAGTACTTC	CATSRDRGRVKEQYF
TRBJ2-7	13	many	-	TRBV20-1	TGCAGTGCTCAGGATTCCTCATCCTACGAGCAGTACTTC	CSAQDSSSYEQYF
TRBJ1-2	15	-	TRBD1	TRBV7-8	TGTGCCAGCAGCTCGGGACAGGGGGCGCCTTGGGGCTACACCTTC	CASSSGQGAPWGYTF
TRBJ2-7	14	few	TRBD2	TRBV7-9	TGTGCCAGCAGTACAAGCGGGAGTGATTACGAGCAGTACTTC	CASSTSGSDYEQYF
TRBJ1-2	13	-	TRBD1	TRBV10-3	TGTGCCATCAGGGAACAGGGGAACTATGGCTACACCTTC	CAIREQGNYGYTF
TRBJ2-3	16	-	TRBD2	TRBV7-8	TGTGCCAGCACCGAACATAGACTAGCGGGAGCGGATACGCAGTATTTT	CASTEHRLAGADTQYF
TRBJ2-1	16	-	TRBD2	TRBV11-3	TGTGCCAGCAGCTCTAGACTAGCGGGAGGGCCCCATGAGCAGTTCTTC	CASSSRLAGGPHEQFF